The 15 T cell receptor beta chains below come from one sample, sequenced in a study of identical twins. MiXCR was run by TCRdb on the 5' RACE reads, yielding one entry per CDR3 protein. The data hold roughly 710,000 distinct CDR3 sequences, with 6.1% observed a single time. Sequences were obtained from naive T cells sorted from blood. The source of these receptors is a young man in good health.

This clonotype was recorded many times. The chain joins TRBV6-5 to TRBJ2-4, with D possibly TRBD1 on 6 matching bases. The germline V and J ends were trimmed by 3 bases and 7 bases, with 13 bases remaining between them. Germline V gives CDR1 MNHEY, CDR2 SVGAGI. The CDR3 is made up of 14 amino acids. In DNA, the CDR3 is TGTGCCAGCAGTTATGAACAGGGAAGCAACATTCAGTACTTC. Encoded protein: CASSYEQGSNIQYF.

The CDR3 sequence is CASSLKGLAGGGSYNEQFF. The CDR3 DNA is TGTGCCAGCAGTCTCAAGGGACTAGCGGGAGGTGGGTCCTACAATGAGCAGTTCTTC. The chain employs TRBV6-1 and TRBJ2-1; the match to TRBD2 covers 15 bases. V was clipped by 5 bases and J by 1 base; unmatched bases: 9. From germline, CDR1 is MNHNS and CDR2 SASEGT. The CDR3 extends over 19 amino acids.

V usage is TRBV15 and J usage is TRBJ1-5, with a possible D match to TRBD1 (5 bases). The CDR3 runs to 15 residues. V lost 0 bases and J lost 8, with 14 bases in between. Germline CDR1 is LNHNV and CDR2 is YYDKDF (reference sequence). The CDR3 loop is CATSRDLGGSEPQHF. The CDR3 region has the DNA TGTGCCACCAGCAGAGATCTCGGGGGATCTGAGCCCCAGCATTTT.

This clonotype has ten or more counts. V is TRBV18 and J is TRBJ1-5, with D uncertain. Per the germline V gene, CDR1 is KGHSH and CDR2 is LQKENI. V gave up 2 bases and J gave up 0 bases, with 5 bases separating them. The CDR3 totals 14 residues. The CDR3, as DNA: TGTGCCAGCTCACCAACCCATAGCAATCAGCCCCAGCATTTT. Protein: CASSPTHSNQPQHF.

This clonotype has more than one count but fewer than ten. This chain links TRBV27 with TRBJ1-1, with 7 bases identical to TRBD1. CDR1 and CDR2 (germline): MNHEY, SMNVEV (reference sequence). V shed 5 bases, J shed 3 bases, and the junction held 12 bases outside the gene matches. The CDR3 runs 16 residues. For the CDR3, the DNA is TGTGCCAGCAGTCCCTGGGACAGCCAACGGGACACTGAAGCTTTCTTT. Amino acids: CASSPWDSQRDTEAFF.

This clonotype was observed many times. CDR3 coding DNA: TGTGCCACTCAACTCACAGGGGATAGCAATCAGCCCCAGCATTTT. Amino acids: CATQLTGDSNQPQHF. The J gene is TRBJ1-5, the V gene TRBV10-3, with 7 bases fitting TRBD1. This CDR3 contains 15 residues. Trimming at V came to 10 bases and at J to 0 bases, leaving 9 bases not matched to a gene. CDR1 ENHRY and CDR2 SYGVKD come from the germline V gene.

The table lists this clonotype with many counts. The V gene is TRBV15, the J gene TRBJ2-2; D ambiguous. V lost 5 bases and J 1 base, leaving 11 bases between the germline ends. Germline V CDR1 and CDR2: LNHNV, YYDKDF (reference sequence). The CDR3 is made up of 15 amino acids. The CDR3 loop reads CATSPVGENTGELFF. The CDR3 bases are TGTGCCACCAGCCCGGTGGGCGAGAACACCGGGGAGCTGTTTTTT.

This clonotype showed up many times. The chain uses TRBV9 and TRBJ2-1, with 11 bases aligning to TRBD2. CDR3 length: 17 residues. After removal of 4 bases from V and 4 bases from J, the junction contained 10 bases not matched to a gene. CDR1 SGDLS and CDR2 YYNGEE come from the germline V gene. The CDR3 region is CASSPGTGLAAYNEQFF. The DNA of the CDR3 is TGTGCCAGCAGCCCAGGAACGGGACTAGCGGCATACAATGAGCAGTTCTTC.

In this sample, this clonotype turned up many times. This chain uses TRBV9 with TRBJ2-1; D unresolved. V was shortened by 0 bases and J by 4 bases, with 5 bases between the two germline ends. This CDR3 spans 13 amino acids. The germline V gene encodes CDR1 SGDLS and CDR2 YYNGEE. The CDR3, as DNA: TGTGCCAGCAGCGTAGGGTATTACAATGAGCAGTTCTTC. Translated, it gives CASSVGYYNEQFF. Looking up the rest from reference TRBV9 and TRBJ2-1 gives the full variable domain: DSGVTQTPKHLITATGQRVTLRCSPRSGDLSVYWYQQSLDQGLQFLIQYYNGEERAKGNILERFSAQQFPDLHSELNLSSLELGDSALYFCASSVGYYNEQFFGPGTRLTVL.

This clonotype was recorded many times. V and J are TRBV28 and TRBJ2-1; no reliable D call. The CDR3 has 15 amino acids. Looked up from germline, CDR1 is MDHEN and CDR2 is SYDVKM. V lost 3 bases, J lost 1 base, and 10 bases lay in between. The CDR3 nucleotides are TGTGCCAGCAGTTTCGGAGACGCTTCCTACAATGAGCAGTTCTTC. Translating gives CASSFGDASYNEQFF.

This clonotype was counted at least ten times. The gene calls are TRBV12-3 or TRBV12-4 and TRBJ1-2, with D possibly TRBD1 on 6 matching bases. The ends were cut back, 3 bases at V and 8 bases at J, with 10 bases in the middle. This CDR3 has 12 residues. The CDR3 loop is CASSFYREGYTF. CDR3 bases: TGTGCCAGCAGTTTCTACAGGGAAGGCTACACCTTC.

This clonotype was detected ten times or more. This chain uses TRBV20-1 with TRBJ2-3; TRBD2 agrees at 10 bases. The CDR3 totals 15 residues. Germline V lookup: CDR1 DFQATT, CDR2 SNEGSKA (reference sequence). V lost 5 bases, J lost 5 bases, and 10 bases stayed unmatched. The CDR3, as DNA: TGCAGTGCTGGAGCTCTAGCGGGAGACGAAGATACGCAGTATTTT. Amino acids: CSAGALAGDEDTQYF.

This clonotype occurred many times. The chain uses TRBV15 and TRBJ2-2; 8 nucleotides match TRBD1. This CDR3 has 15 residues. From germline, CDR1 is LNHNV and CDR2 YYDKDF (reference sequence). The V gene end was trimmed by 5 bases and the J gene end by 4 bases; junction bases not matched to a gene: 6. CDR3 in amino acids: CATSGRGQGTGELFF. CDR3 DNA sequence: TGTGCCACCAGCGGCAGGGGGCAGGGCACCGGGGAGCTGTTTTTT.

This clonotype was seen at least ten times. The V and J genes are TRBV7-9 and TRBJ2-1; D is unclear. The CDR3 extends over 13 amino acids. V lost 1 base to trimming and J lost 2 bases, with 3 bases between them. Germline CDR1 is SEHNR and CDR2 is FQNEAQ (reference sequence). CDR3 nucleotide sequence: TGTGCCAGCAGCTTAGGGGCCTACAATGAGCAGTTCTTC. Amino acid sequence: CASSLGAYNEQFF. The full variable domain, rest sourced from reference TRBV7-9 and TRBJ2-1, is DTGVSQNPRHKITKRGQNVTFRCDPISEHNRLYWYRQTLGQGPEFLTYFQNEAQLEKSRLLSDRFSAERPKGSFSTLEIQRTEQGDSAMYLCASSLGAYNEQFFGPGTRLTVL.

This chain uses TRBV24-1 with TRBJ2-1; D is perhaps TRBD2 (6 bases). The CDR3 has 12 amino acids. Germline values: CDR1 KGHDR, CDR2 SFDVKD. Between the trimmed V and J ends, which lost 0 bases and 15 bases, there was a span of 11 bases. CDR3 loop: CATSDLLEGPFF. CDR3 nucleotides: TGTGCCACCAGTGATTTGTTGGAGGGACCGTTCTTC.